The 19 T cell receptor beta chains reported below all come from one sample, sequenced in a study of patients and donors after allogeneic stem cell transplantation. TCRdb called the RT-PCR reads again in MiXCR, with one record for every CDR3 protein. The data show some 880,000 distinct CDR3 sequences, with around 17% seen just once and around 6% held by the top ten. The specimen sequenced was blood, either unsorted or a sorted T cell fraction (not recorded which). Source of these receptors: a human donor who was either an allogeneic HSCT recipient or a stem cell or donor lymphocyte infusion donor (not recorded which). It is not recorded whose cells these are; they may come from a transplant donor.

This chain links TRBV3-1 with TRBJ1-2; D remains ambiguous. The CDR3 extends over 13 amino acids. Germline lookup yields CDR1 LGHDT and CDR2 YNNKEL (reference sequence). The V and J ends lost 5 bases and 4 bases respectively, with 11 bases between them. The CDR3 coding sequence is TGTGCCAGCAGCGAGGACGGACCCTATGGCTACACCTTC. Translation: CASSEDGPYGYTF.

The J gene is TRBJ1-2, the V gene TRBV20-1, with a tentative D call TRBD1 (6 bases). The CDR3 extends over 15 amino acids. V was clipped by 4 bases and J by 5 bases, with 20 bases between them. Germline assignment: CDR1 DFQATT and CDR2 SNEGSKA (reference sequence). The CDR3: CSATKGQGYPYGYTF. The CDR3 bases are TGCAGTGCTACTAAGGGGCAGGGGTACCCTTATGGCTACACCTTC.

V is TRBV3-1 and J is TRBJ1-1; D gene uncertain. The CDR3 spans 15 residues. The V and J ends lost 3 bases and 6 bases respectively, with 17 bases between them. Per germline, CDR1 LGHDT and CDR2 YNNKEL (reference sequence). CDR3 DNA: TGTGCCAGCAGCCAGACCCCGGCGGCGTATGCTGAAGCTTTCTTT. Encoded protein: CASSQTPAAYAEAFF.

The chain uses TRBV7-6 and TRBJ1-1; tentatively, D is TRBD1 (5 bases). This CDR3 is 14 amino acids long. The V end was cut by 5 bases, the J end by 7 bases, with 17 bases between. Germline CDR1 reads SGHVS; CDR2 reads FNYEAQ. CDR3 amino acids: CASSAPGRKIEAFF. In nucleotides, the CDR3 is TGTGCCAGCAGCGCACCGGGACGGAAGATTGAAGCTTTCTTT.

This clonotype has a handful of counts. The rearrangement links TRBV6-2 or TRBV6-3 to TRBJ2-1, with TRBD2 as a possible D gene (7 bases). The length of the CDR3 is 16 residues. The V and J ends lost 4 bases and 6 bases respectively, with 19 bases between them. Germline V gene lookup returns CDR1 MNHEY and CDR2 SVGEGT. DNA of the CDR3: TGTGCCAGCAGTTCCTCATTGGGGGGGCCGGGCAATGAGCAGTTCTTC. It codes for CASSSSLGGPGNEQFF.

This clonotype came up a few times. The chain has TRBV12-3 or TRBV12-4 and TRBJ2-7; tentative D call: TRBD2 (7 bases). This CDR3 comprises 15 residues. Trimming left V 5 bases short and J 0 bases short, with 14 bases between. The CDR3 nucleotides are TGTGCCAGCAGTAATGGGGCGGGGGCCTCCTACGAGCAGTACTTC. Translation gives CASSNGAGASYEQYF.

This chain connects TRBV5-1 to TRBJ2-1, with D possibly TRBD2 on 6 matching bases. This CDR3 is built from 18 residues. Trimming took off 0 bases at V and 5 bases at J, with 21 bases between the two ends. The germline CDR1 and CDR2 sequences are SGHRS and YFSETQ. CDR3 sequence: CASSLAAGWGIVDNEQFF. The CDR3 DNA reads TGCGCCAGCAGCTTGGCCGCGGGGTGGGGAATCGTGGACAATGAGCAGTTCTTC.

The DNA for the CDR3 is TGTGCCAGCAGTGAGGGGGCCATGCAGCACATTCAGTACTTC. Protein: CASSEGAMQHIQYF. The V call is TRBV6-1, the J call TRBJ2-4; weak D call: TRBD1 (6 bases). Germline V gene lookup returns CDR1 MNHNS and CDR2 SASEGT. With 3 bases removed from V and 8 bases from J, the gap between germline ends came to 14 bases. The CDR3 spans 14 residues.

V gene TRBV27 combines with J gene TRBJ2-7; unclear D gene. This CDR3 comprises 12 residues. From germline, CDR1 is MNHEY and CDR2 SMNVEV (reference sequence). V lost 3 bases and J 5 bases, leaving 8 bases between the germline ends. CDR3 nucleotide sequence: TGTGCCAGCAGTTTTTCGCTGCACGAGCAGTACTTC. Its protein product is CASSFSLHEQYF.

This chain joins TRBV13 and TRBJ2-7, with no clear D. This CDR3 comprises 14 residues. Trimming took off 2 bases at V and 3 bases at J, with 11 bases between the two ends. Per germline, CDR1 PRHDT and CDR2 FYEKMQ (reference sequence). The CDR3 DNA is TGTGCCAGCAGCTTACAGGCGGTTCACTACGAGCAGTACTTC. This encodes CASSLQAVHYEQYF.

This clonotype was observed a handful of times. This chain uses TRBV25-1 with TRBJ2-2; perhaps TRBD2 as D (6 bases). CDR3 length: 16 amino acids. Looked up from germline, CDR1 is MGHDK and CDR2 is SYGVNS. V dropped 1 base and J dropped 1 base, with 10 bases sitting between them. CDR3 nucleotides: TGTGCCAGCAGTGAATCGGGTAGCGGGAACACCGGGGAGCTGTTTTTT. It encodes CASSESGSGNTGELFF.

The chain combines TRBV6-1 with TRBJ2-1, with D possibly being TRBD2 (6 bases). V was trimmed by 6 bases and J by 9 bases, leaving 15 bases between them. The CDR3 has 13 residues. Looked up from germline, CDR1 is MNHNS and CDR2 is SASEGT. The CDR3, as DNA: TGTGCCAGCAGACACGGGGGTCGGGGTGAGCAGTTCTTC. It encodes CASRHGGRGEQFF.

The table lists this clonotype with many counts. CDR3 coding DNA: TGCAGTGCTCCAGGAGCCAACACCGGGGAGCTGTTTTTT. It specifies CSAPGANTGELFF. The J gene is TRBJ2-2, the V gene TRBV20-1; D unclear. This CDR3 has 13 amino acids. Germline V gene lookup returns CDR1 DFQATT and CDR2 SNEGSKA (reference sequence). Trimming cost V 5 bases and J 2 bases, with 9 bases left between them.

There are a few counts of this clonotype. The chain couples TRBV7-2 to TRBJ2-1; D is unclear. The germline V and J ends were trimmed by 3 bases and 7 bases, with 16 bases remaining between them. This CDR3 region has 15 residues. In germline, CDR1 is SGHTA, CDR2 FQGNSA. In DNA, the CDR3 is TGTGCCAGCAGCTTCATGAGGAAATTCGGTAATGAGCAGTTCTTC. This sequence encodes CASSFMRKFGNEQFF.

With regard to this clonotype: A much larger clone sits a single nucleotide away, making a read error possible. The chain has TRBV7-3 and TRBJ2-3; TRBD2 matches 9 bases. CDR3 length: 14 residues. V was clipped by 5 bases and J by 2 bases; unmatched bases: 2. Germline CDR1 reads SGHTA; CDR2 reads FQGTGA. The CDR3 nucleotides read TGTGCCAGCAGCCCTAGCGGGGCCACAGATACGCAGTATTTT. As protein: CASSPSGATDTQYF.

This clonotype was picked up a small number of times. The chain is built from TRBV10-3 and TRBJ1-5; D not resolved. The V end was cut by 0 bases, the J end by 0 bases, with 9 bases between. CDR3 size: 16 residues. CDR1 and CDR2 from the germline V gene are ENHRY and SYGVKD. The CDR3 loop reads CAISESVKGSNQPQHF. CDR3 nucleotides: TGTGCCATCAGTGAGTCAGTTAAGGGTAGCAATCAGCCCCAGCATTTT.

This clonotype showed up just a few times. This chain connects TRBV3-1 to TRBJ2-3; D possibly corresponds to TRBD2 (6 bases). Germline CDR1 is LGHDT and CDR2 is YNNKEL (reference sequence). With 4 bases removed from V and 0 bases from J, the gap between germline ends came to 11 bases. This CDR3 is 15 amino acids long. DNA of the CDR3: TGTGCCAGCAGCCGGGGGGTCGGAAGCACAGATACGCAGTATTTT. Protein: CASSRGVGSTDTQYF.

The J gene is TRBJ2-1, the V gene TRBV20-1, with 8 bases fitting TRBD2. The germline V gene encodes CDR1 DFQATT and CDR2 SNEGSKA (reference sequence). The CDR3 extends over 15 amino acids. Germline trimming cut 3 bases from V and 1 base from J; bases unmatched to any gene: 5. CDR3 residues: CSARHSGGSYNEQFF. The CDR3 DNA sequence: TGCAGTGCTAGGCACAGCGGGGGTTCCTACAATGAGCAGTTCTTC.

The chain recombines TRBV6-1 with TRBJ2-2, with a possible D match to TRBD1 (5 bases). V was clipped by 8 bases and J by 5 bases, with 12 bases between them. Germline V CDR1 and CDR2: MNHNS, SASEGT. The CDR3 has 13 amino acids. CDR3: CASHRTRTGELFF. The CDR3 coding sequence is TGTGCCAGCCACAGGACCCGAACCGGGGAGCTGTTTTTT.